This T cell receptor (beta chain) was documented in a study of blood T cell repertoires in COVID-19. Turning to the study itself: Spain, Italy and the United States supplied samples that represented acute and convalescent COVID-19.

The CDR3 is 16 amino acids. From germline, CDR1 is SGHVS and CDR2 FQNEAQ. Trimming took 7 bases from V and 4 from J; bases not matched to a gene: 8. In the original processing: By means of reference gene primer amplification, nucleated cell counts were estimated. Sequencing used immunoSEQ multiplex PCR; TCRdb keeps in-frame clones, though not all of them. The D gene and trimming were derived from the DNA, and the V and J assignments and clone size from that table. The data contain roughly 43,000 clones, under 85% of them singletons. The specimen sequenced was peripheral blood. This chain connects TRBV7-8 to TRBJ2-1; 12 positions agree with TRBD2. The sequence derives from a woman aged 80 or over with acute or convalescent COVID-19. The chain's CDR3 is CASKLAGGQFYNEQFF. CDR3 nucleotide sequence: TGTGCCAGCAAACTAGCGGGGGGCCAATTTTACAATGAGCAGTTCTTC.